This T cell receptor beta chain comes out of a study of shared clonotypes between healthy human individuals. The wider study: For every donor, three CD4 naive, three CD4 memory, two CD8 naive and one CD8 memory plates were used.

This clone was recorded once. The antigen is not known. Germline V gene lookup returns CDR1 MNHEY and CDR2 SVGAGI. CDR3 size: 14 residues. V shed 2 bases and J 5 bases; nucleotides not matched to a gene: 0. Study-wide points: It was observed that about 5% of naive CD4 clonotypes were shared across several donors.

Naive-designated CD8 cells lacked CD45RO, were positively enriched for CCR7, and omitted terminally differentiated effector memory CD45RA+ cells. TCRdb keeps only in-frame clones here, not all; method: immunoSEQ multiplex PCR. Here the sample spans about 2.1 million clones, just under 95% being singletons. The specimen sequenced was naive CD8+ T cells from PBMCs. The clonotype was recovered from a young man in good health. Some clones in this sample may be carry-over from other donors' samples. V usage is TRBV6-5 and J usage is TRBJ2-7; TRBD2 matches at 13 bases. The CDR3 DNA reads TGTGCCAGCAGTTACGGGACTAGCGGGGACGAGCAGTACTTC. Residues: CASSYGTSGDEQYF.